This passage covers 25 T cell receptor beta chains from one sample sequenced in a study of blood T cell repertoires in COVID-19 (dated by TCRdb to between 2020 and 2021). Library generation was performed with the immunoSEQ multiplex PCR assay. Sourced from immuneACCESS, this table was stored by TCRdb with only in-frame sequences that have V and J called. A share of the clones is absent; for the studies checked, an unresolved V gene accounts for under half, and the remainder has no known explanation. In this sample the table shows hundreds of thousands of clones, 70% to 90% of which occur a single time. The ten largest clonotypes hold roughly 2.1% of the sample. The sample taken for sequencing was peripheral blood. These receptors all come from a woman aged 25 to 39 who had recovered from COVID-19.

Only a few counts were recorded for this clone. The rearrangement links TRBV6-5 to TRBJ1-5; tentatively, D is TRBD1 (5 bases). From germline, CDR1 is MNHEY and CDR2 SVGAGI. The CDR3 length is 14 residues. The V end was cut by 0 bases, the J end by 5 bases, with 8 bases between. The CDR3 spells CASSYSGVHQPQHF. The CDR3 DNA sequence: TGTGCCAGCAGTTACTCAGGGGTCCATCAGCCCCAGCATTTT.

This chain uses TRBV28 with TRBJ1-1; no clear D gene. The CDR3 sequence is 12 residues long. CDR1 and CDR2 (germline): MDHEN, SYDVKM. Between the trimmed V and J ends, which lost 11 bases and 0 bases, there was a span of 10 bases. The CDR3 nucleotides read TGTGCCGCCCGGGATTTGAACACTGAAGCTTTCTTT. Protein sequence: CAARDLNTEAFF.

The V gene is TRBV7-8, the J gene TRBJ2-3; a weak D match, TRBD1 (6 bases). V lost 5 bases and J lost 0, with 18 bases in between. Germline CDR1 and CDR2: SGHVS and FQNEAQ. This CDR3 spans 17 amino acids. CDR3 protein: CASSHRGGRGSTDTQYF. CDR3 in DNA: TGTGCCAGCAGCCATCGAGGGGGAAGGGGTAGCACAGATACGCAGTATTTT.

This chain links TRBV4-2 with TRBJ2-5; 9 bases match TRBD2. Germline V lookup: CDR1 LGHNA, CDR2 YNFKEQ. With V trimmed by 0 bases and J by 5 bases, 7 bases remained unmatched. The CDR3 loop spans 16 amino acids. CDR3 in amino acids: CASSQDLGAGGETQYF. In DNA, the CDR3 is TGTGCCAGCAGCCAAGATCTGGGCGCGGGGGGGGAGACCCAGTACTTC.

The CDR3 loop is CASNPGQGNYGYTF. In DNA form, the CDR3 reads TGTGCCAGCAACCCCGGACAGGGGAATTATGGCTACACCTTC. This chain uses TRBV6-2 or TRBV6-3 with TRBJ1-2; 9 positions agree with TRBD1. The CDR3 has 14 amino acids. The trim removed 7 bases at V and 5 bases at J, leaving 8 bases unmatched. Germline assignment: CDR1 MNHEY and CDR2 SVGEGT.

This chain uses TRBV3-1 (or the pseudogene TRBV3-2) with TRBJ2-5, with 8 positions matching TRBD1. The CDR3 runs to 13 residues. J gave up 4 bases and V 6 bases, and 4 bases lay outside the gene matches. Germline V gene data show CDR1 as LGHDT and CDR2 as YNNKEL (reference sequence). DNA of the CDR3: TGTGCCAGCAGACGACAGGGGCGAGAGACCCAGTACTTC. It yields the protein CASRRQGRETQYF.

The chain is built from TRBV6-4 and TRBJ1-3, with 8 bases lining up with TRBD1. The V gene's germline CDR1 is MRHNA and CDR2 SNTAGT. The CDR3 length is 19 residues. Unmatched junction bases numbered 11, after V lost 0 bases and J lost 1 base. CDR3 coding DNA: TGTGCCAGCAGTGACTCATTCTACCGACAGGGGATTTCTGGAAACACCATATATTTT. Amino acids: CASSDSFYRQGISGNTIYF.

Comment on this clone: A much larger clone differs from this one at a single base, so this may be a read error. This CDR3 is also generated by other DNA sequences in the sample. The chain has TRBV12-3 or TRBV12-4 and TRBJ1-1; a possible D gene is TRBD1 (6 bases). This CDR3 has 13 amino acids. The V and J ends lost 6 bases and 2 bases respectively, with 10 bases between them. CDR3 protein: CASSLQGNTEAFF. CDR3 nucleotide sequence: TGTGCCAGCAGCCTACAGGGAAACACTGAAGCTTTCTTT.

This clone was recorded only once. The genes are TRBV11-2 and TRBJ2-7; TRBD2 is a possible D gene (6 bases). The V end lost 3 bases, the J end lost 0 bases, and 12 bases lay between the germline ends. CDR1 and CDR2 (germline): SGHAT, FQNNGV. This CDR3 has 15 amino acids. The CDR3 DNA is TGTGCCAGCAGCTTTCGGGACTCCTCCTCCTACGAGCAGTACTTC. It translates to CASSFRDSSSYEQYF. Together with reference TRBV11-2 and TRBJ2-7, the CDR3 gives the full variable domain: EAGVAQSPRYKIIEKRQSVAFWCNPISGHATLYWYQQILGQGPKLLIQFQNNGVVDDSQLPKDRFSAERLKGVDSTLKIQPAKLEDSAVYLCASSFRDSSSYEQYFGPGTRLTVT.

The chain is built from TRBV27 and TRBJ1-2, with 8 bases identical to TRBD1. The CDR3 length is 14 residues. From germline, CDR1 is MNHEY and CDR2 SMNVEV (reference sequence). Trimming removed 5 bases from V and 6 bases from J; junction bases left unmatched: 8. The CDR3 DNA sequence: TGTGCCAGCAGTCCGGACAGGGAGTGGAATGGCTACACCTTC. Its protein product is CASSPDREWNGYTF.

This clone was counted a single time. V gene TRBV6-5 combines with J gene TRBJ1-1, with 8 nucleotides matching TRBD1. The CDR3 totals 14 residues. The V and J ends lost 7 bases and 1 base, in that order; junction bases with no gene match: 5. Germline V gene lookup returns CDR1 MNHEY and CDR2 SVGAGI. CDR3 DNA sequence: TGTGCCAGCATCCGGACAGGGCGGAACACTGAAGCTTTCTTT. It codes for CASIRTGRNTEAFF.

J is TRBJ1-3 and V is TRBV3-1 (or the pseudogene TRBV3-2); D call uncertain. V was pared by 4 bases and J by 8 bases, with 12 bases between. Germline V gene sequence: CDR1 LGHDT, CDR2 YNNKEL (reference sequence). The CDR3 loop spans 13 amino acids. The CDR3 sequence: CASSRSFGDTIYF. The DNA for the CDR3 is TGTGCCAGCAGCCGGTCATTCGGAGACACCATATATTTT.

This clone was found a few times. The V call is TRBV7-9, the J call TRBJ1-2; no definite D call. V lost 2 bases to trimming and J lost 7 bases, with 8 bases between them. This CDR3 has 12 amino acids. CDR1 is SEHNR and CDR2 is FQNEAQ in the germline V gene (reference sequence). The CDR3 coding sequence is TGTGCCAGCAGCTTAAACAGTGGTGGCTACACCTTC. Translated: CASSLNSGGYTF.

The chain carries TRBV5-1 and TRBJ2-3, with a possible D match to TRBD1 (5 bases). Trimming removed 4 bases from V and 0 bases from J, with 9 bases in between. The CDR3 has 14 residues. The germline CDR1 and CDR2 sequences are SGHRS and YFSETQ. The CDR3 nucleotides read TGCGCCAGCAGCCCCGGACAAAGCACAGATACGCAGTATTTT. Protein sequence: CASSPGQSTDTQYF. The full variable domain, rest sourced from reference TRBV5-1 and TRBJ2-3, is KAGVTQTPRYLIKTRGQQVTLSCSPISGHRSVSWYQQTPGQGLQFLFEYFSETQRNKGNFPGRFSGRQFSNSRSEMNVSTLELGDSALYLCASSPGQSTDTQYFGPGTRLTVL.

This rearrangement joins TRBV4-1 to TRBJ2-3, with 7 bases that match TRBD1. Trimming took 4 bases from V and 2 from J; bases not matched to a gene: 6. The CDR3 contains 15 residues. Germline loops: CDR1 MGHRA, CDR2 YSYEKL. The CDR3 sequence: CASSPSRGPTDTQYF. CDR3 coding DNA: TGCGCCAGCAGCCCCTCGAGGGGGCCCACAGATACGCAGTATTTT.

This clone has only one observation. This CDR3 is CASSPGWTSRGDEQFF. The CDR3 DNA sequence: TGTGCCAGCTCACCGGGATGGACATCCAGGGGCGATGAGCAGTTCTTC. V is TRBV18 and J is TRBJ2-1; TRBD1 might be the D (6 bases). This CDR3 is 16 amino acids long. Germline V gene lookup returns CDR1 KGHSH and CDR2 LQKENI. The V end was cut by 3 bases, the J end by 8 bases, with 20 bases between.

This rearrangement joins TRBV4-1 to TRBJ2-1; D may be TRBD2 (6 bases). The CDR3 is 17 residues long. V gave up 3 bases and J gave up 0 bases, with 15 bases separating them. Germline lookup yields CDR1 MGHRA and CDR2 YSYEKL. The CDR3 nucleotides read TGCGCCAGCAGCCAGGGGGGAGGCCGGCGCTCCTACAATGAGCAGTTCTTC. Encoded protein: CASSQGGGRRSYNEQFF.

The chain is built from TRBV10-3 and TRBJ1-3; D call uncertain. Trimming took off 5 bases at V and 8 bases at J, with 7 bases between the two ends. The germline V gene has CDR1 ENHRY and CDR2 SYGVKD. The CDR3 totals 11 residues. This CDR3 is CAISQADTIYF. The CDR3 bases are TGTGCCATCAGTCAGGCAGACACCATATATTTT.

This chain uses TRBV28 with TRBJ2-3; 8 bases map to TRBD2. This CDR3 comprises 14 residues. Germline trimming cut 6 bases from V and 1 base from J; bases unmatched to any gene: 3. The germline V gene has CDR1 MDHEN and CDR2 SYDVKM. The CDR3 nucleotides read TGTGCCAGCAGCCAGACTAGCGGCACAGATACGCAGTATTTT. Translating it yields CASSQTSGTDTQYF.

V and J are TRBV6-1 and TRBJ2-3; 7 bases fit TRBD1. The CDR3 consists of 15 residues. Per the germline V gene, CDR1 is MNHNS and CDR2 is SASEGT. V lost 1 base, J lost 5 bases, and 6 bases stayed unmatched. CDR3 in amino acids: CASSEEGATGDTQYF. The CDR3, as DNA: TGTGCCAGCAGTGAAGAGGGGGCAACTGGAGATACGCAGTATTTT.

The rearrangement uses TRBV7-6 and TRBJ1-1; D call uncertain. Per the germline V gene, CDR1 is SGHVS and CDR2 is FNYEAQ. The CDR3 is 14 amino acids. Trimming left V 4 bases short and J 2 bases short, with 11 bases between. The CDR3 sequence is CASSSGRGNTEAFF. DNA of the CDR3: TGTGCCAGCAGCTCTGGACGGGGAAACACTGAAGCTTTCTTT.

The CDR3 coding sequence is TGCGCCAGCAGCGCACACAGGCAAAGCTCCTACAATGAGCAGTTCTTC. This codes for CASSAHRQSSYNEQFF. The gene calls are TRBV5-1 and TRBJ2-1; perhaps TRBD1 as D (5 bases). Trimming took off 4 bases at V and 0 bases at J, with 14 bases between the two ends. Germline CDR1 SGHRS, CDR2 YFSETQ. CDR3 length: 16 amino acids.

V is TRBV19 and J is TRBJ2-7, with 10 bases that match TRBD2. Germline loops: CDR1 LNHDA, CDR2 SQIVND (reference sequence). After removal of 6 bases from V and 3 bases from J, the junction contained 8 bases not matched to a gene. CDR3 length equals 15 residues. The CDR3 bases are TGTGCCAGTAGGAAGGGACTAGCGAAAGACTACGAGCAGTACTTC. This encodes CASRKGLAKDYEQYF.

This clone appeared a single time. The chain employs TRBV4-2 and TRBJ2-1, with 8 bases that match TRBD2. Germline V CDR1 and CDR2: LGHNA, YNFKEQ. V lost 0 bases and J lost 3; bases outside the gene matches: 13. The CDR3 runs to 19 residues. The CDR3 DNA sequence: TGTGCCAGCAGCCAAGATTGGGGAACTAGCGGAGGAATCTACAATGAGCAGTTCTTC. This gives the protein CASSQDWGTSGGIYNEQFF.

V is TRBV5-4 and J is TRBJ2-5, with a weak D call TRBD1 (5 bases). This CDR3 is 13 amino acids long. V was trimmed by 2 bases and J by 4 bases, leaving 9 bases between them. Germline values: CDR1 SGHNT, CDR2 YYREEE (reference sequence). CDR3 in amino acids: CASSFDTGETQYF. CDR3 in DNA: TGTGCCAGCAGCTTTGACACAGGAGAGACCCAGTACTTC.